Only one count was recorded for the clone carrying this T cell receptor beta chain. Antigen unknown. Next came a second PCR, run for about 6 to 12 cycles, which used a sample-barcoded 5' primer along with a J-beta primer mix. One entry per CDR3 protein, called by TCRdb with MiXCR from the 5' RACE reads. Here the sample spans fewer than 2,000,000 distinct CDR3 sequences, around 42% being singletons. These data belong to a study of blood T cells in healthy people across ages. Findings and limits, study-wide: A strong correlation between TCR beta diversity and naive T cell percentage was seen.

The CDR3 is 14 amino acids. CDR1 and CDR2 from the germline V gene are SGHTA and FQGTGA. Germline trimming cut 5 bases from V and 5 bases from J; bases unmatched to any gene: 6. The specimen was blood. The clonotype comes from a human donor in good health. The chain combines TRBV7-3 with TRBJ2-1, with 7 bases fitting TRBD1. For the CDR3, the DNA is TGTGCCAGCAGCATCCAAGGGACAGACAATGAGCAGTTCTTC. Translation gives CASSIQGTDNEQFF.